This T cell receptor (beta chain) came from a study of blood T cell repertoires in COVID-19. Profiled with immunoSEQ multiplex PCR; TCRdb holds only in-frame clones, not every one. The sample has over 30,000 clones, roughly 80% seen once. The V segment lost 0 bases and the J segment 0 bases; nucleotides outside the gene matches: 16. The CDR3 spans 23 residues. The germline V gene has CDR1 LNHNV and CDR2 YYDKDF (reference sequence). This clonotype was obtained from a human donor in a cohort sampled during active COVID-19. Sequencing used peripheral blood. The chain joins TRBV15 to TRBJ2-1; TRBD2 aligns across 14 bases. The CDR3 nucleotides read TGTGCCACCAGCAGAGATCGGACCCCGGGACTAGCGGGAGAAGCGGGCTCCTACAATGAGCAGTTCTTC. Its protein product is CATSRDRTPGLAGEAGSYNEQFF.